Presented here are 26 T cell receptor beta chains from one specimen sequenced in a study of blood T cell repertoires in COVID-19. Libraries were prepared by immunoSEQ multiplex PCR; TCRdb keeps only in-frame clonotypes and omits some of them. The repertoire holds roughly 100,000 clones, with roughly nine tenths as singletons. The sequenced material came from peripheral blood. The receptors originated from a human donor in a cohort sampled during active COVID-19.

V gene TRBV5-1 combines with J gene TRBJ2-7; no definite D call. Germline V CDR1 and CDR2: SGHRS, YFSETQ. This CDR3 comprises 15 residues. V dropped 4 bases and J dropped 4 bases, with 18 bases sitting between them. The CDR3 protein is CASSPILDQPYEQYF. In DNA, the CDR3 is TGCGCCAGCAGCCCTATCCTAGACCAACCTTACGAGCAGTACTTC.

J is TRBJ1-1 and V is TRBV29-1; TRBD1 is a possible D gene (5 bases). Trimming took off 6 bases at V and 0 bases at J, with 11 bases between the two ends. CDR1 is SQVTM, CDR2 ANQGSEA, per germline. This CDR3 is 13 amino acids long. CDR3 region: CSVGGDLNTEAFF. The CDR3 region has the DNA TGCAGCGTCGGAGGGGATTTGAACACTGAAGCTTTCTTT.

The chain combines TRBV28 with TRBJ2-7, with TRBD2 matching 10 bases. The junction had 10 bases not matched to a gene; V was cut back by 5 bases and J by 3 bases. Per the germline V gene, CDR1 is MDHEN and CDR2 is SYDVKM. This CDR3 is 16 amino acids long. For the CDR3, the DNA is TGTGCCAGCAGTCCCCTGATGATAGCGGGAGGCTACGAGCAGTACTTC. It codes for CASSPLMIAGGYEQYF.

This chain connects TRBV9 to TRBJ2-1; 8 bases map to TRBD2. The CDR3 spans 15 residues. Losses at the gene ends were 0 bases for V and 4 bases for J; bases not matched to a gene: 3. Germline CDR1 and CDR2: SGDLS and YYNGEE. For the CDR3, the DNA is TGTGCCAGCAGCGTAGATAGCGGGGATTACAATGAGCAGTTCTTC. Translated: CASSVDSGDYNEQFF.

J is TRBJ1-2 and V is TRBV2; the match to TRBD1 covers 8 bases. Germline V CDR1 and CDR2: SNHLY, FYNNEI. Unmatched junction bases numbered 13, after V lost 6 bases and J lost 4 bases. This CDR3 contains 16 residues. The CDR3 is CASRSRGLSWIYGYTF. The CDR3, as DNA: TGTGCCAGCAGATCCAGGGGGCTGAGTTGGATCTATGGCTACACCTTC. Full variable domain (remainder filled in from reference TRBV2 and TRBJ1-2): EPEVTQTPSHQVTQMGQEVILRCVPISNHLYFYWYRQILGQKVEFLVSFYNNEISEKSEIFDDQFSVERPDGSNFTLKIRSTKLEDSAMYFCASRSRGLSWIYGYTFGSGTRLTVV.

The chain recombines TRBV6-5 with TRBJ2-3; perhaps TRBD2 as D (5 bases). Trimming took off 2 bases at V and 1 base at J, with 10 bases between the two ends. The CDR3 totals 15 residues. Germline V gene sequence: CDR1 MNHEY, CDR2 SVGAGI. DNA of the CDR3: TGTGCCAGCAGTTACGAGGGTATACGCACAGATACGCAGTATTTT. Translating gives CASSYEGIRTDTQYF.

The genes are TRBV19 and TRBJ2-1; TRBD2 matches at 7 bases. The CDR3 is made up of 16 amino acids. The V and J ends lost 9 bases and 0 bases, in that order; junction bases with no gene match: 11. Germline V gives CDR1 LNHDA, CDR2 SQIVND (reference sequence). CDR3 DNA: TGTGCCAGCGGAGGAGCGGGATCGAGCTCCTACAATGAGCAGTTCTTC. This gives the protein CASGGAGSSSYNEQFF.

V usage is TRBV19 and J usage is TRBJ2-3; D gene ambiguous. Germline values: CDR1 LNHDA, CDR2 SQIVND (reference sequence). Trimming stripped 0 bases from V and 2 bases from J, with 9 bases between. The CDR3 consists of 15 residues. DNA of the CDR3: TGTGCCAGTAGTATAGATTTTCAGTTCACAGATACGCAGTATTTT. Amino acids: CASSIDFQFTDTQYF.

The V gene is TRBV4-1, the J gene TRBJ2-5, with D possibly being TRBD1 (5 bases). CDR3 length: 14 residues. V dropped 1 base and J dropped 5 bases, with 11 bases sitting between them. Germline loops: CDR1 MGHRA, CDR2 YSYEKL. Here the CDR3 DNA reads TGCGCCAGCAGCCAAGTTGGGCAGGGCGAGACCCAGTACTTC. This translates into CASSQVGQGETQYF.

V and J are TRBV28 and TRBJ2-3; D is undetermined. Germline CDR1 is MDHEN and CDR2 is SYDVKM. The CDR3 runs to 16 residues. With 2 bases removed from V and 0 bases from J, the gap between germline ends came to 12 bases. CDR3 protein: CASSLVDSTSTDTQYF. For the CDR3, the DNA is TGTGCCAGCAGTTTAGTAGACTCCACTAGCACAGATACGCAGTATTTT.

The rearrangement joins TRBV19 to TRBJ2-7; maybe TRBD1 (5 bases). Trimming pared 3 bases from V and 0 bases from J, leaving 12 bases between. This CDR3 has 15 amino acids. The germline CDR1 and CDR2 sequences are LNHDA and SQIVND (reference sequence). The CDR3 DNA sequence: TGTGCCAGTAGTATCGACAGTCAAACCTCCTACGAGCAGTACTTC. It encodes CASSIDSQTSYEQYF. Using reference TRBV19 and TRBJ2-7 for the parts outside the CDR3, the full variable domain is DGGITQSPKYLFRKEGQNVTLSCEQNLNHDAMYWYRQDPGQGLRLIYYSQIVNDFQKGDIAEGYSVSREKKESFPLTVTSAQKNPTAFYLCASSIDSQTSYEQYFGPGTRLTVT.

This clone has only a few counts. This chain uses TRBV7-9 with TRBJ2-1; D might be TRBD1 (6 bases). Germline lookup yields CDR1 SEHNR and CDR2 FQNEAQ (reference sequence). The V gene lost 2 bases and the J gene lost 5 bases, with 13 bases spanning the gap. The CDR3 contains 15 residues. This chain's CDR3 is CASSLTRGFDNEQFF. The CDR3 DNA follows: TGTGCCAGCAGCTTAACCAGGGGATTTGACAATGAGCAGTTCTTC. The variable domain in full, with the rest retrieved from reference TRBV7-9 and TRBJ2-1, is DTGVSQNPRHKITKRGQNVTFRCDPISEHNRLYWYRQTLGQGPEFLTYFQNEAQLEKSRLLSDRFSAERPKGSFSTLEIQRTEQGDSAMYLCASSLTRGFDNEQFFGPGTRLTVL.

This clone has just one count. V gene TRBV5-4 combines with J gene TRBJ2-1, with 7 positions matching TRBD2. The CDR3 is made up of 18 amino acids. Germline V lookup: CDR1 SGHNT, CDR2 YYREEE (reference sequence). Trimming took 0 bases from V and 2 from J; bases not matched to a gene: 11. The CDR3 nucleotides read TGTGCCAGCAGCTTGGCCATGCCAGTAGCGGGTGCCTACAATGAGCAGTTCTTC. It is translated as CASSLAMPVAGAYNEQFF.

This clone is a singleton in its sample. V usage is TRBV10-3 and J usage is TRBJ2-1; D gene unclear. There are 13 residues in the CDR3. Germline V lookup: CDR1 ENHRY, CDR2 SYGVKD. V lost 11 bases, J lost 10 bases, and 21 bases lay in between. This CDR3 is CASASPNSWEQFF. The CDR3, as DNA: TGTGCCTCGGCCTCTCCCAATAGCTGGGAGCAGTTCTTC.

CDR3 amino acids: CASRVVAGGTDTQYF. The DNA for the CDR3 is TGTGCCAGCAGGGTGGTAGCGGGAGGCACAGATACGCAGTATTTT. The chain employs TRBV27 and TRBJ2-3; TRBD2 matches 9 bases. Germline trimming cut 6 bases from V and 1 base from J; bases unmatched to any gene: 5. CDR1 is MNHEY and CDR2 is SMNVEV in the germline V gene (reference sequence). The CDR3 sequence is 15 residues long.

The chain joins TRBV5-1 to TRBJ2-2; a weak D match, TRBD2 (6 bases). Germline values: CDR1 SGHRS, CDR2 YFSETQ. This CDR3 is built from 15 residues. The V gene lost 3 bases and the J gene lost 5 bases, with 14 bases spanning the gap. The CDR3 region is CASSSSGVNTGELFF. The CDR3, as DNA: TGCGCCAGCAGCTCGTCGGGAGTAAATACCGGGGAGCTGTTTTTT.

The chain uses TRBV6-5 and TRBJ2-1, with 11 bases lining up with TRBD2. Looked up from germline, CDR1 is MNHEY and CDR2 is SVGAGI. The CDR3 extends over 15 amino acids. Trimming removed 4 bases from V and 8 bases from J; junction bases left unmatched: 7. CDR3 amino acids: CASSLAGGRDHEQFF. The CDR3 DNA sequence: TGTGCCAGCAGTTTAGCGGGAGGGCGGGACCATGAGCAGTTCTTC.

This clone was picked up a small number of times. The chain joins TRBV3-1 (or the pseudogene TRBV3-2) to TRBJ1-5, with D perhaps matching TRBD1 (5 bases). CDR1 and CDR2 from the germline V gene are LGHDT and YNNKEL (reference sequence). The V end lost 0 bases, the J end lost 3 bases, and 15 bases lay between the germline ends. The CDR3 is made up of 17 amino acids. The CDR3 region has the DNA TGTGCCAGCAGCCAAGACTCGCCACGACAGCTCAATCAGCCCCAGCATTTT. Protein sequence: CASSQDSPRQLNQPQHF.

This rearrangement joins TRBV27 to TRBJ1-2; TRBD1 agrees at 8 bases. V lost 6 bases, J lost 4 bases, and 7 bases stayed unmatched. The CDR3 loop spans 14 amino acids. From germline, CDR1 is MNHEY and CDR2 SMNVEV (reference sequence). This CDR3 is CASSPDRVGYGYTF. DNA for the CDR3: TGTGCCAGCAGCCCGGACAGGGTAGGCTATGGCTACACCTTC.

This clone appeared a few times. The chain joins TRBV28 to TRBJ2-7, with 9 bases aligning to TRBD1. The germline V gene has CDR1 MDHEN and CDR2 SYDVKM. The trim removed 7 bases at V and 4 bases at J, leaving 8 bases unmatched. The CDR3 sequence is 14 residues long. The CDR3 loop reads CASNKQGAPYEQYF. DNA of the CDR3: TGTGCCAGCAACAAACAGGGGGCTCCATACGAGCAGTACTTC. Drawing the rest from reference TRBV28 and TRBJ2-7, the complete variable domain is DVKVTQSSRYLVKRTGEKVFLECVQDMDHENMFWYRQDPGLGLRLIYFSYDVKMKEKGDIPEGYSVSREKKERFSLILESASTNQTSMYLCASNKQGAPYEQYFGPGTRLTVT.

V is TRBV5-1 and J is TRBJ2-7, with 10 bases that match TRBD2. Trimming cost V 4 bases and J 0 bases; bases outside gene matches: 16. CDR3 length equals 19 residues. From germline, CDR1 is SGHRS and CDR2 YFSETQ. The CDR3 DNA reads TGCGCCAGCAGCCCCGAAGGACGCCGGACTAGCGGACCCTCCTACGAGCAGTACTTC. Residues: CASSPEGRRTSGPSYEQYF.

J is TRBJ2-2 and V is TRBV5-1; TRBD2 might be the D (5 bases). V was clipped by 2 bases and J by 6 bases, with 14 bases between them. Germline values: CDR1 SGHRS, CDR2 YFSETQ. This CDR3 region has 15 residues. In DNA form, the CDR3 reads TGCGCCAGCAGCTTCGGGGTAGAGACGGCCGGGGAGCTGTTTTTT. This encodes CASSFGVETAGELFF.

The chain joins TRBV3-1 (or the pseudogene TRBV3-2) to TRBJ2-2, with 11 bases identical to TRBD2. CDR1 is LGHDT, CDR2 YNNKEL, per germline (reference sequence). Germline trimming cut 2 bases from V and 5 bases from J; bases unmatched to any gene: 1. The CDR3 runs 15 residues. The CDR3 DNA is TGTGCCAGCAGCCAATGGACTAGCGGGACCGGGGAGCTGTTTTTT. Amino acid sequence: CASSQWTSGTGELFF.

This sequence joins TRBV5-1 and TRBJ2-5; the match to TRBD2 covers 14 bases. Germline CDR1 SGHRS, CDR2 YFSETQ. Trimming at V came to 2 bases and at J to 5 bases, leaving 11 bases not matched to a gene. This CDR3 comprises 18 residues. CDR3 region: CASSLTPGLAGEAETQYF. The DNA of the CDR3 is TGCGCCAGCAGCTTAACACCGGGACTAGCGGGAGAAGCGGAGACCCAGTACTTC.

This clone has just one count. This rearrangement joins TRBV6-6 to TRBJ2-5, with unresolved D. Germline V lookup: CDR1 MNHNY, CDR2 SVGAGI (reference sequence). V lost 5 bases and J lost 2, with 9 bases in between. This CDR3 region has 13 residues. The CDR3 loop is CASSPVEQETQYF. The CDR3 DNA is TGTGCCAGCAGTCCCGTGGAGCAAGAGACCCAGTACTTC.

The rearrangement joins TRBV21-1 to TRBJ2-1; TRBD2 was called by the table and not checked on the DNA. TRBV21-1 is noted as a pseudogene. The CDR3 sequence is 16 residues long. CDR3 sequence (DNA): TGTGCCAGCAGCCCACAAGAAGGGACTCCGAACAATGAGCAGTTCTTC. This translates into CASSPQEGTPNNEQFF.